The present T cell receptor beta chain was sequenced within a study of radiation and T cells in renal cell carcinoma. Data came from immunoSEQ multiplex PCR; TCRdb stores just in-frame clones and leaves some out. Found here are roughly 61,000 clones, roughly 80% of them singletons; the top ten hold about 6.3%. Germline CDR1 and CDR2: LNHDA and SQIVND (reference sequence). After removal of 5 bases from V and 3 bases from J, the junction contained 14 bases not matched to a gene. There are 18 residues in the CDR3. Time point: blood 4 weeks post-SBRT, at nephrectomy. Treatment defined: 15 Gy SBRT to primary tumor, nephrectomy 4 weeks later. Blood was sampled at baseline, 2 weeks and 4 weeks after SBRT. This renal cell carcinoma was of the clear cell type. This clone was found a few times. Its cognate antigen is unknown. Study results and limitations: From baseline, blood top tumor clonotypes peaked at 2 weeks post-radiation.

The specimen comprised blood, sampled from a patient whose treatment included radiotherapy and nephrectomy. The chain is built from TRBV19 and TRBJ2-3; 10 positions agree with TRBD2. This receptor was taken from a man aged 55 to 70 with renal cell carcinoma. The chain's CDR3 is CASSSLAGGGLGTDTQYF. CDR3 bases: TGTGCCAGTAGTTCGTTAGCGGGAGGAGGGTTGGGGACAGATACGCAGTATTTT.